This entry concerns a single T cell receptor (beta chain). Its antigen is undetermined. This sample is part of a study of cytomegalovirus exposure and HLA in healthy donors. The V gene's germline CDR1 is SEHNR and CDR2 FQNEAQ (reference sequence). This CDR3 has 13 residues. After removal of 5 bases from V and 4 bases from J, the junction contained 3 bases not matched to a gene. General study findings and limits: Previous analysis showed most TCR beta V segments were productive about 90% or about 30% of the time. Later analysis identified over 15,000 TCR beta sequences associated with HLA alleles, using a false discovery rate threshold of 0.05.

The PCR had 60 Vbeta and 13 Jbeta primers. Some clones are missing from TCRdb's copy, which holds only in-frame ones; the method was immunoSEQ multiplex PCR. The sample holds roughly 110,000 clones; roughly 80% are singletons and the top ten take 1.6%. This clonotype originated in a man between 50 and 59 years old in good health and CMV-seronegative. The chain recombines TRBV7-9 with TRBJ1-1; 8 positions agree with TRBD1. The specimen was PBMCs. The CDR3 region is CASSGQGITEAFF. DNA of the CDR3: TGTGCCAGCAGCGGACAGGGTATCACTGAAGCTTTCTTT.